Here is one T cell receptor beta chain with its context. Per the germline V gene, CDR1 is SGHRS and CDR2 is YFSETQ. J lost 0 bases, V lost 1 base, and 2 bases had no gene match. The CDR3 covers 16 residues. The sample is drawn from a study of graft-versus-host responses after intestinal transplantation. This table comes from immunoSEQ multiplex PCR, and its TCRdb copy is limited to in-frame clones, with some not included. Here the sample spans around 23,000 clones, 80% to 90% being singletons. This receptor was identified in a human patient who received an intestinal transplant, so some T cells may come from the graft donor. The chain employs TRBV5-1 and TRBJ2-3; 10 nucleotides line up with TRBD1. The source material was PBMCs, sampled more than 450 days after intestinal transplant. The CDR3 nucleotides read TGCGCCAGCAGCTTGTTGGGACAGGGGAGCACAGATACGCAGTATTTT. It is translated as CASSLLGQGSTDTQYF. Supplemented by reference TRBV5-1 and TRBJ2-3, the full variable domain reads KAGVTQTPRYLIKTRGQQVTLSCSPISGHRSVSWYQQTPGQGLQFLFEYFSETQRNKGNFPGRFSGRQFSNSRSEMNVSTLELGDSALYLCASSLLGQGSTDTQYFGPGTRLTVL.